This T cell receptor beta chain was documented in a study of cytomegalovirus exposure and HLA in healthy donors. Findings and caveats of the study: Cytomegalovirus-associated TCR beta chains were listed, numbering some 180. Three CMV-associated chains proved CMV antigen-specific in vitro.

A word on this clone: Antigen: not known.

Profiled with immunoSEQ multiplex PCR; TCRdb holds only in-frame clones, not every one. Among tens of thousands of clones listed, about 90% were seen once. Germline assignment: CDR1 SGHDT and CDR2 YYEEEE. J gave up 9 bases and V 3 bases, and 7 bases lay outside the gene matches. The CDR3 contains 13 residues. The chain has TRBV5-6 and TRBJ2-3, with 7 bases that match TRBD1. The receptor comes from a young woman in good health and CMV-seronegative. Sequencing was performed on PBMCs. The CDR3 here is CASSYDRVWTQYF. The CDR3 nucleotides are TGTGCCAGCAGCTACGACAGGGTTTGGACGCAGTATTTT.